This record looks at one T cell receptor beta chain sequence and its context. The antigen this receptor binds is unknown. Per-nucleotide qualities are absent, and no much larger clonotype sits a single base away. The same CDR3 also results from other DNA sequences found in this sample. The cysteine opens and the phenylalanine closes a CDR3 of 13 amino acids. Just the 39-base CDR3 DNA is kept, in frame starting at base 1. V is shortened by 3 bases, J by 1 base, and the region joining them spans 4 bases. Per the germline V gene, SGHRS is the CDR1 and YFSETQ is the CDR2. The data derive from a study of blood T cell repertoires in COVID-19 (dated by TCRdb to 2018 to 2021). Broadly, across the study: Collaborator samples came from the United States, Italy and Spain and covered acute and convalescent phases of COVID-19. The prospective study material was composed of cDNA or gDNA derived from T cells, B-cell-depleted T cells, or PBMCs. Subjects who had been exposed to COVID-19, were actively infected with it, or had recovered from it provided the deeply sampled blood TCRbeta repertoires that made up the dataset. The repertoires were released in a freely available public database intended as a resource for research on the immune response to SARS-CoV-2. The samples were drawn from two sources: the first 160 participants of the ongoing ImmuneRACE study, and some 1,300 subjects contributed by 6 global collaborators. Sample metadata almost always included a de-identified subject ID, COVID-19 status, age in years and sex. Where available, HLA class I and class II types were taken from metadata supplied by the sample provider and were not determined by assay-based typing. Study-wide conclusions, independent of this receptor: Clinical and demographic metadata were provided uncurated, with the amount varying by source and participant.

TCRbeta CDR3 regions were amplified from genomic DNA using the immunoSEQ Assay, a bias-controlled multiplex PCR. Per the original workflow: Within the assay, amplification of reference gene primers was used to estimate how many nucleated cells each sample contained. To quantify the absolute abundance of each unique TCRbeta CDR3 rearrangement, sequence reads were collapsed and filtered. For each sample, productive Simpson clonality was calculated as the square root of Simpson's diversity index across productive rearrangements. TCRdb holds this immuneACCESS table with in-frame rearrangements only. Some clones are missing; in checked studies, unresolved V genes explain under half, and the rest has no known cause. That table supplies the V and J calls and clone size; D and trimming were determined from the DNA. The sample table lists some 190,000 clones, about 86% of them with a count of one. The ten most abundant clones make up around 1.5% of the sample.

The collaborating institutions used their own protocols to collect whole blood in K2EDTA tubes. For TCRbeta analysis, collaborators shipped samples as frozen whole blood, isolated PBMCs, or DNA extracted from either of those sample types. Recombination connected TRBV5-1 to TRBJ2-2; the D gene remains uncertain. This TCR was sampled from a man in his late teens or twenties with active or convalescent COVID-19. The material sequenced was peripheral blood. The CDR3 is CASSSGNTGELFF. The sequence in DNA is TGCGCCAGCAGCTCAGGGAACACCGGGGAGCTGTTTTTT.